Included here is one T cell receptor (beta chain) sequence, with context. As yet, its antigen is unknown. This sample was included in a study of shared clonotypes between healthy human individuals. Overall study context: Donors, aged 18 to 49, were two women and a few men. Three plates each covered CD4 naive and memory; CD8 naive two, CD8 memory one. General study results and limits: Non-shared clonotypes were found to have lower generation probabilities than the clonotypes that were shared by all four of the sorted-subset donors.

The assay was immunoSEQ multiplex PCR, and TCRdb's table has in-frame clones only and misses some. This sample has 2 million to 2.5 million clones; just under 95% occur once, and the top ten carry approximately 0.39%. V lost 4 bases, J lost 6 bases, and 19 bases lay in between. The CDR3 totals 16 residues. Germline CDR1 reads LGHNA; CDR2 reads YNFKEQ. V usage is TRBV4-2 and J usage is TRBJ2-1; D may match TRBD1 or TRBD2 (5 bases each). Sequencing was carried out using naive CD4+ T cells from PBMCs. Indicated subset: CD45RA+ positively selected. The receptor was isolated from a man younger than 35 in good health. Some clones in this sample may be carry-over from other donors' samples. In DNA form, the CDR3 reads TGTGCCAGCAGCCTGGGACCCCCGGCCCTACCCAATGAGCAGTTCTTC. Residues: CASSLGPPALPNEQFF.